This TCR beta chain was sequenced in a study of PD-1 blockade in classical Hodgkin lymphoma (dated by TCRdb to 2020 to 2022). In terms of the full investigation: Nivolumab dosing was 3 mg/kg intravenously every 2 weeks, continuing until either disease progression or unacceptable toxicity. A peripheral blood immune signature of response to PD-1 blockade in classical Hodgkin lymphoma was defined using TCR beta sequencing and CyTOF. Results and caveats for the whole study, not just this receptor: Lower diversity was seen in patients whose nivolumab began less than 1 year after ASCT, and these patients were left out of later analyses so that immune reconstitution would not confound the results. CD4+ but not CD8+ TCR diversity rose significantly by C4D1 (p=0.0027 vs p=0.16), most apparent in complete responders (p=0.02). Trial patients achieving complete response had baseline diversity similar to newly diagnosed patients, whereas partial responders and progressors had significantly lower diversity. Newly diagnosed patients were reported to have lower baseline TCR diversity than healthy donors, and relapsed/refractory patients were reported to have lower baseline TCR diversity still. The study was restricted to a single clinical trial cohort, and the causes of repertoire differences, possibly disease activity or prior therapy, were left undefined.

Inclusive of the bounding cysteine and phenylalanine, the CDR3 is 14 residues long. CDR3 DNA only is kept here, 42 bases in frame from base 1. The junction carries 15 bases between V and J, which are trimmed by 3 bases and 6 bases respectively. From a lookup of the germline V gene (reference sequence), CDR1 and CDR2 are GTSNPN and SVGIG. Concerning this clone: Its antigen is unknown. No per-base quality is available; no much larger clone lies one base away.

The time point label for this specimen denotes: cycle 1 day 1 (C1D1), immediately before nivolumab initiation. Every trial patient had relapsed after autologous stem cell transplantation, and cohorts A, B and C differed in prior brentuximab vedotin exposure. The trial cohort included around 60 patients with relapsed/refractory classical Hodgkin lymphoma, and each patient had a best overall response of complete response, partial response or progressive disease. In the multi-cohort phase II CheckMate 205 trial, trial patients received single-agent nivolumab. An independent review committee assessed best overall response using the 2007 International Working Group response criteria. Trial PBMCs were obtained immediately prior to nivolumab initiation (C1D1) and on therapy at cycle 2 day 1 and cycle 4 day 1. Peripheral blood was collected in 8 mL Vacutainer Cell Preparation Tubes, from which PBMCs were isolated by centrifugation and then cryopreserved.

Genomic DNA was isolated using the Qiagen DNeasy kit from unsorted PBMCs as well as from negatively selected CD4+ and CD8+ fractions. TCR beta CDR3 regions were amplified by immunoSEQ multiplex PCR using primers annealing to V and J segments. A synthetic immune receptor repertoire was used to minimize amplification bias, and any residual bias was removed computationally once sequencing was done. Per the source publication's procedure: Custom Python scripts were used to quantify repertoire diversity as the Shannon entropy index. Unsorted, CD4+ and CD8+ repertoires were examined separately, except in combined analyses, for which CD4+ and CD8+ sequences were merged in silico. Clonal expansion was defined as at least a 2-fold frequency increase after treatment relative to C1D1, with a pseudocount of 0.5 for undetected baseline clones. Singleton clones were defined as clones with 0 or 1 copy at C1D1, and non-singleton clones were defined as clones with 2 or more copies. Clones expanded in unsorted samples were assigned a CD4+, CD8+ or unknown annotation through matching of protein sequences in sorted samples from the same patient. Wilcoxon tests on paired samples were used to test changes in diversity from C1D1 to C4D1. TCRdb took this table from immuneACCESS and kept in-frame rearrangements with V and J called. Such tables lack part of the clones; where checked against another copy, unresolved V genes explain under half of the gap, and the rest is unexplained. V and J calls and clone size are given by that table; D and trimming were obtained from the DNA. The sample yields tens of thousands of clones; roughly 91% were counted once. The ten largest clonotypes hold about 7.6% of the sample.

This receptor chain uses TRBV30 and TRBJ2-4; the D gene is possibly TRBD1 or TRBD2, each agreeing over 5 bases. The specimen comprised peripheral blood mononuclear cells (PBMCs), sampled at baseline. The TCR was taken from a human donor with classical Hodgkin lymphoma. The DNA reads as follows: TGTGCCTGGAGCGCAGGGACGCCGGGAAACATTCAGTACTTC. Its protein product is CAWSAGTPGNIQYF. Reference TRBV30 and TRBJ2-4 proteins supply the regions before and after the CDR3; the full variable domain is: SQTIHQWPATLVQPVGSPLSLECTVEGTSNPNLYWYRQAAGRGLQLLFYSVGIGQISSEVPQNLSASRPQDRQFILSSKKLLLSDSGFYLCAWSAGTPGNIQYFGAGTRLSVL.